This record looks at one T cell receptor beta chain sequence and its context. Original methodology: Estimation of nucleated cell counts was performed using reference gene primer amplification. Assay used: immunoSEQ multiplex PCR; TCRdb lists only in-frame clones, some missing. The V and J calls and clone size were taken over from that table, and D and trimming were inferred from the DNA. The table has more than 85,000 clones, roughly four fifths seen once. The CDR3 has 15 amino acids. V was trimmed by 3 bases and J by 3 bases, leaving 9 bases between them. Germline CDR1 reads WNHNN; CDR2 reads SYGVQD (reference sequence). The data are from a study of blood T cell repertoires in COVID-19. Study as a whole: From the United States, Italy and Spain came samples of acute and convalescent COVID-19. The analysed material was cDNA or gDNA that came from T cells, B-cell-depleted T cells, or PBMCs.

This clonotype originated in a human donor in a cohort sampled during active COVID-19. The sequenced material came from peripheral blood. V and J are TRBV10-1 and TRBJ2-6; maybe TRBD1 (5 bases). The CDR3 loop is CASSEAGFGANVLTF. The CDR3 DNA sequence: TGCGCCAGCAGTGAAGCAGGGTTTGGGGCCAACGTCCTGACTTTC.